Listed here are 30 T cell receptor beta chains from one sample, sequenced in a study of cytomegalovirus exposure and HLA in healthy donors. Generated by immunoSEQ multiplex PCR, the TCRdb table keeps only in-frame clones and is missing some. The table lists some 140,000 clones, 86% of them singletons. Sequencing was performed on PBMCs. Receptors were obtained from a human donor in good health.

The genes are TRBV27 and TRBJ1-1, with 8 bases that match TRBD1. Looked up from germline, CDR1 is MNHEY and CDR2 is SMNVEV (reference sequence). V shed 6 bases, J shed 6 bases, and the junction held 9 bases outside the gene matches. The CDR3 has 14 amino acids. The CDR3 loop is CASSLKQGAAEAFF. The CDR3 DNA sequence: TGTGCCAGCAGCCTGAAGCAGGGGGCGGCTGAAGCTTTCTTT.

V gene TRBV2 combines with J gene TRBJ1-5; D is unresolved. V lost 7 bases to trimming and J lost 6 bases, with 13 bases between them. The CDR3 spans 13 residues. CDR1 and CDR2 (germline): SNHLY, FYNNEI. The CDR3 is CASIPDSGQPQHF. DNA of the CDR3: TGTGCCAGCATTCCGGACTCGGGTCAGCCCCAGCATTTT.

This chain uses TRBV19 with TRBJ1-1; TRBD1 agrees at 7 bases. Losses at the gene ends were 6 bases for V and 4 bases for J; bases not matched to a gene: 8. The germline V gene encodes CDR1 LNHDA and CDR2 SQIVND (reference sequence). CDR3 length: 14 amino acids. This chain's CDR3 is CASSHTGALTEAFF. CDR3 nucleotide sequence: TGTGCCAGTAGCCATACAGGGGCCCTCACTGAAGCTTTCTTT.

The gene calls are TRBV5-6 and TRBJ2-7; no definite D call. V dropped 3 bases and J dropped 3 bases, with 7 bases sitting between them. CDR3 length: 12 amino acids. The germline V gene encodes CDR1 SGHDT and CDR2 YYEEEE. In DNA, the CDR3 is TGTGCCAGCAGCTCTCAGTTCTACGAGCAGTACTTC. This encodes CASSSQFYEQYF.

This chain uses TRBV11-3 with TRBJ2-3; tentative D call: TRBD2 (5 bases). Trimming left V 1 base short and J 3 bases short, with 5 bases between. The CDR3 runs to 13 residues. The germline gives CDR1 SGHNT, CDR2 YENEEA. The CDR3 region is CASSLGETDTQYF. CDR3 coding DNA: TGTGCCAGCAGCTTAGGGGAGACAGATACGCAGTATTTT. The whole variable domain, filled in from reference TRBV11-3 and TRBJ2-3, reads EAGVVQSPRYKIIEKKQPVAFWCNPISGHNTLYWYLQNLGQGPELLIRYENEEAVDDSQLPKDRFSAERLKGVDSTLKIQPAELGDSAVYLCASSLGETDTQYFGPGTRLTVL.

The chain joins TRBV6-1 to TRBJ1-2, with D uncertain. Trimming took 0 bases from V and 0 from J, leaving 14 bases between them. The germline CDR1 and CDR2 sequences are MNHNS and SASEGT. This CDR3 region has 17 residues. CDR3: CASSEAVPGATNYGYTF. The CDR3 bases are TGTGCCAGCAGTGAAGCGGTACCGGGAGCTACTAACTATGGCTACACCTTC.

This clone was seen only once. V and J are TRBV7-9 and TRBJ2-5, with 7 bases matching TRBD2. V trimming: 5 bases; J trimming: 2 bases; junction bases outside the gene matches: 8. From germline, CDR1 is SEHNR and CDR2 FQNEAQ (reference sequence). This CDR3 comprises 15 residues. The CDR3 bases are TGTGCCAGCAGCGGTAGGACTAGTCCACAAGAGACCCAGTACTTC. This codes for CASSGRTSPQETQYF.

The chain is built from TRBV18 and TRBJ2-5, with D hard to call. Looked up from germline, CDR1 is KGHSH and CDR2 is LQKENI. Trimming removed 6 bases at V and 1 base at J, with 9 bases between. The CDR3 has 13 residues. CDR3 sequence reads: CASSREVQETQYF. CDR3 bases: TGTGCCAGCTCGAGAGAGGTCCAAGAGACCCAGTACTTC.

This sequence joins TRBV5-6 and TRBJ2-4; a possible D gene is TRBD2 (5 bases). Trimming pared 0 bases from V and 9 bases from J, leaving 10 bases between. Germline lookup yields CDR1 SGHDT and CDR2 YYEEEE. This CDR3 has 13 residues. The CDR3 nucleotides are TGTGCCAGCAGCTTGGGTCTAGCAAGCATTCAGTACTTC. This encodes CASSLGLASIQYF.

The genes are TRBV7-8 and TRBJ2-2; TRBD2 might be the D (6 bases). Germline V gene data show CDR1 as SGHVS and CDR2 as FQNEAQ. V was cut by 1 base and J by 3 bases, with 9 bases left in between. There are 15 residues in the CDR3. The CDR3 loop is CASSLGGLYTGELFF. The CDR3 nucleotides read TGTGCCAGCAGCTTAGGGGGACTGTACACCGGGGAGCTGTTTTTT.

The chain employs TRBV27 and TRBJ1-6, with a weak D call TRBD1 (6 bases). The V end lost 6 bases, the J end lost 5 bases, and 14 bases lay between the germline ends. This CDR3 region has 15 residues. CDR1 MNHEY and CDR2 SMNVEV come from the germline V gene (reference sequence). The DNA of the CDR3 is TGTGCCAGCAGGAGATACAGGGTGGATAATTCACCCCTCCACTTT. This translates into CASRRYRVDNSPLHF.

The chain employs TRBV28 and TRBJ1-4, with D possibly matching TRBD1 (5 bases). CDR1 and CDR2 from the germline V gene are MDHEN and SYDVKM. CDR3 size: 13 residues. Trimming took off 9 bases at V and 5 bases at J, with 13 bases between the two ends. The chain's CDR3 is CASWGGANEKLFF. DNA of the CDR3: TGTGCCAGTTGGGGAGGGGCGAATGAAAAACTGTTTTTT.

This clone has only one observation. V and J are TRBV6-5 and TRBJ2-7; possibly TRBD1 for D (6 bases). Germline CDR1 is MNHEY and CDR2 is SVGAGI. The CDR3 loop spans 14 amino acids. V was trimmed by 6 bases and J by 1 base, leaving 13 bases between them. The CDR3 sequence is CASSYQQGSYEQYF. DNA for the CDR3: TGTGCCAGCAGCTATCAACAGGGATCCTACGAGCAGTACTTC.

This chain links TRBV4-2 with TRBJ2-1; TRBD1 is a possible D gene (6 bases). Germline loops: CDR1 LGHNA, CDR2 YNFKEQ. CDR3 length: 15 residues. The ends were cut back, 0 bases at V and 9 bases at J, with 15 bases in the middle. This CDR3 reads CASSQDWNRASEQFF. The CDR3 region has the DNA TGTGCCAGCAGCCAAGATTGGAACAGGGCCAGTGAGCAGTTCTTC.

This clone has just a few counts. The CDR3 loop is CASSESGTGRNEQFF. The CDR3 coding sequence is TGTGCCAGCAGCGAGTCCGGGACAGGTCGGAATGAGCAGTTCTTC. The J gene is TRBJ2-1, the V gene TRBV11-1, with 8 bases fitting TRBD1. The V and J ends lost 5 bases and 7 bases, in that order; junction bases with no gene match: 10. The CDR3 spans 15 residues. CDR1 and CDR2 (germline): SGHAT, FQDESV (reference sequence).

The genes are TRBV28 and TRBJ1-2; D gene unclear. Trimming took 5 bases from V and 8 from J, leaving 18 bases between them. The CDR3 has 14 residues. Germline V lookup: CDR1 MDHEN, CDR2 SYDVKM. CDR3 sequence reads: CASSTLPKLRGYTF. The CDR3 nucleotides read TGTGCCAGCAGTACGTTACCCAAACTGAGGGGCTACACCTTC.

The chain joins TRBV6-1 to TRBJ2-7; the D gene is possibly TRBD2 (6 bases). Germline V lookup: CDR1 MNHNS, CDR2 SASEGT. V was shortened by 8 bases and J by 3 bases, with 20 bases between the two germline ends. The CDR3 length is 15 residues. The DNA of the CDR3 is TGTGCCAGCGCAACCCTGGCGAGGCGGGGCTACGAGCAGTACTTC. This gives the protein CASATLARRGYEQYF.

The V call is TRBV5-8, the J call TRBJ2-1; 14 bases fit TRBD2. The ends lost 2 bases at V and 7 bases at J; junction bases unmatched: 2. The germline V gene has CDR1 SGHTS and CDR2 YDEGEE. The CDR3 has 15 amino acids. CDR3 DNA sequence: TGTGCCAGCAGCTTCGGGACTAGCGGGAGAAATGAGCAGTTCTTC. This codes for CASSFGTSGRNEQFF. The complete variable domain, with remaining parts taken from reference TRBV5-8 and TRBJ2-1, reads EAGVTQSPTHLIKTRGQQATLRCSPISGHTSVYWYQQALGLGLQFLLWYDEGEERNRGNFPPRFSGRQFPNYSSELNVNALELEDSALYLCASSFGTSGRNEQFFGPGTRLTVL.

The V and J genes are TRBV5-1 and TRBJ1-2, with a possible D match to TRBD1 (6 bases). CDR3 size: 17 residues. Germline lookup yields CDR1 SGHRS and CDR2 YFSETQ. Trimming shortened V by 1 base and J by 4 bases, and 20 bases separated the two germline ends. CDR3 DNA sequence: TGCGCCAGCAGCTTGCTTGTTTCAGGACTCAGGGGCTATGGCTACACCTTC. Translation gives CASSLLVSGLRGYGYTF.

The chain links TRBV5-1 to TRBJ1-5; TRBD1 is a possible D gene (5 bases). CDR3 size: 15 residues. Trimming pared 3 bases from V and 3 bases from J, leaving 13 bases between. CDR1 and CDR2 (germline): SGHRS, YFSETQ. CDR3 nucleotides: TGCGCCAGCAGCTGGCAGGGAGGGAACAATCAGCCCCAGCATTTT. Protein sequence: CASSWQGGNNQPQHF.

The genes are TRBV5-1 and TRBJ2-7; TRBD1 might be the D (5 bases). Germline lookup yields CDR1 SGHRS and CDR2 YFSETQ. Trimming cost V 2 bases and J 0 bases, with 9 bases left between them. The CDR3 consists of 14 residues. CDR3 sequence: CASSLGAFSYEQYF. DNA of the CDR3: TGCGCCAGCAGCTTAGGGGCGTTCTCCTACGAGCAGTACTTC.

The V and J genes are TRBV27 and TRBJ2-2, with 11 positions matching TRBD2. Losses at the gene ends were 4 bases for V and 5 bases for J; bases not matched to a gene: 6. The germline gives CDR1 MNHEY, CDR2 SMNVEV (reference sequence). The CDR3 extends over 16 amino acids. CDR3 residues: CASSYSGRVGTGELFF. DNA of the CDR3: TGTGCCAGCAGTTATAGCGGGAGGGTAGGGACCGGGGAGCTGTTTTTT.

The chain couples TRBV30 to TRBJ2-1; the match to TRBD2 covers 8 bases. Germline values: CDR1 GTSNPN, CDR2 SVGIG (reference sequence). This CDR3 is 20 amino acids long. Unmatched junction bases numbered 17, after V lost 1 base and J lost 0 bases. Here the CDR3 reads CAWSGFRREVDLFSYNEQFF. The DNA of the CDR3 is TGTGCCTGGAGTGGATTTCGGCGGGAGGTCGACTTGTTCTCCTACAATGAGCAGTTCTTC.

The rearrangement links TRBV7-3 to TRBJ1-5; TRBD1 is a possible D gene (6 bases). The CDR3 length is 16 residues. Trimming removed 6 bases from V and 1 base from J, with 16 bases in between. Per the germline V gene, CDR1 is SGHTA and CDR2 is FQGTGA. The CDR3 sequence is CASRYWTEKSNQPQHF. CDR3 in DNA: TGTGCCAGCAGGTACTGGACAGAAAAAAGCAATCAGCCCCAGCATTTT. The full variable domain, in which reference TRBV7-3 and TRBJ1-5 provide the parts outside the CDR3, is GAGVSQTPSNKVTEKGKYVELRCDPISGHTALYWYRQSLGQGPEFLIYFQGTGAADDSGLPNDRFFAVRPEGSVSTLKIQRTERGDSAVYLCASRYWTEKSNQPQHFGDGTRLSIL.

The V gene is TRBV27, the J gene TRBJ2-5; D may be TRBD2 (5 bases). The CDR3 runs 16 residues. In germline, CDR1 is MNHEY, CDR2 SMNVEV (reference sequence). Between the trimmed V and J ends, which lost 4 bases and 7 bases, there was a span of 22 bases. The chain's CDR3 is CASSSRLIEGRRTQYF. Here the CDR3 DNA reads TGTGCCAGCAGTTCCCGACTAATCGAGGGAAGAAGGACCCAGTACTTC.

This sequence joins TRBV29-1 and TRBJ1-1; D remains ambiguous. The germline V gene has CDR1 SQVTM and CDR2 ANQGSEA. V was pared by 2 bases and J by 1 base, with 11 bases between. This CDR3 contains 14 residues. CDR3 DNA sequence: TGCAGCGTTGAACGGCGGGCGGCGAACACTGAAGCTTTCTTT. Its translation is CSVERRAANTEAFF. Supplemented by reference TRBV29-1 and TRBJ1-1, the full variable domain reads SAVISQKPSRDICQRGTSLTIQCQVDSQVTMMFWYRQQPGQSLTLIATANQGSEATYESGFVIDKFPISRPNLTFSTLTVSNMSPEDSSIYLCSVERRAANTEAFFGQGTRLTVV.

The rearrangement links TRBV30 to TRBJ2-5; 9 bases fit TRBD2. Losses at the gene ends were 0 bases for V and 0 bases for J; bases not matched to a gene: 5. From germline, CDR1 is GTSNPN and CDR2 SVGIG (reference sequence). The CDR3 has 16 residues. The CDR3 sequence is CAWSVGLAGNQETQYF. CDR3 coding DNA: TGTGCCTGGAGTGTAGGGCTAGCGGGGAACCAAGAGACCCAGTACTTC.

The rearrangement uses TRBV6-5 and TRBJ2-3; D possibly corresponds to TRBD1 (6 bases). CDR1 is MNHEY, CDR2 SVGAGI, per germline. This CDR3 has 13 residues. Trimming pared 6 bases from V and 2 bases from J, leaving 9 bases between. CDR3 nucleotide sequence: TGTGCCAGCAGCAGGGGCTTCACAGATACGCAGTATTTT. Translation gives CASSRGFTDTQYF.

The chain joins TRBV28 to TRBJ2-3, with TRBD1 identical over 12 bases. CDR3 length: 18 residues. Germline V gives CDR1 MDHEN, CDR2 SYDVKM. Trimming cost V 2 bases and J 12 bases; bases outside gene matches: 18. CDR3 bases: TGTGCCAGCAGTTTACTCATAATCCGGGACAGGGGGCTCAGTGAACAGTATTTT. Its translation: CASSLLIIRDRGLSEQYF. The full variable domain, with the rest looked up from reference TRBV28 and TRBJ2-3, is DVKVTQSSRYLVKRTGEKVFLECVQDMDHENMFWYRQDPGLGLRLIYFSYDVKMKEKGDIPEGYSVSREKKERFSLILESASTNQTSMYLCASSLLIIRDRGLSEQYFGPGTRLTVL.

The gene calls are TRBV25-1 and TRBJ1-2; D is uncertain. CDR1 MGHDK and CDR2 SYGVNS come from the germline V gene. The V end was cut by 5 bases, the J end by 4 bases, with 17 bases between. There are 15 residues in the CDR3. The CDR3 loop reads CASSSIITSIYGYTF. The DNA of the CDR3 is TGTGCCAGCAGTTCCATAATTACCTCTATCTATGGCTACACCTTC.